The rows below give T cell receptor beta chains drawn from one sample of a study of blood T cell repertoires in COVID-19. Sequencing was performed with immunoSEQ multiplex PCR; in TCRdb, only in-frame clones are kept and a portion is missing. The sample has more than 150,000 clones, more than 80% seen once. The sample taken for sequencing was peripheral blood. The receptors were gathered from a human donor in a cohort sampled during active COVID-19. Both conserved end residues are part of each CDR3. A D gene is named only where the DNA matches it firmly. Clone size is not always given. Where it is, it says once, few, many or a class for expanded clones.

abundance	v_gene	j_gene	d_gene	CDR3aa	CDR3nt
NA	TRBV5-1	TRBJ1-3	NA	CASSTGTPGNTIYF	TGCGCCAGCAGCACTGGGACACCTGGAAACACCATATATTTT
NA	TRBV30	TRBJ1-5	NA	CAWSGYSNQPQHF	TGTGCCTGGAGTGGTTATAGCAATCAGCCCCAGCATTTT
NA	TRBV6-6	TRBJ1-2	TRBD1	CASSYYDRDGGYTF	TGTGCCAGCAGTTACTACGACAGGGATGGCGGCTACACCTTC
NA	TRBV7-7	TRBJ2-5	TRBD1	CASSSGQGAQETQYF	TGTGCTAGCAGCTCCGGACAGGGGGCCCAAGAGACCCAGTACTTC
once	TRBV9	TRBJ2-1	TRBD2	CASSVEAGGPREQFF	TGTGCCAGCAGCGTAGAAGCGGGGGGGCCGAGAGAGCAGTTCTTC
NA	TRBV5-1	TRBJ2-7	TRBD1	CASSYLTGGYEQYF	TGCGCCAGCAGTTACCTAACAGGGGGCTACGAGCAGTACTTC
NA	TRBV9	TRBJ2-1	TRBD2	CASSVAGTLAGPYNEQFF	TGTGCCAGCAGCGTAGCAGGGACCCTAGCGGGCCCCTACAATGAGCAGTTCTTC
NA	TRBV29-1	TRBJ1-5	NA	CSVSGALEQPQHF	TGCAGCGTTTCTGGGGCTTTGGAGCAGCCCCAGCATTTT
once	TRBV10-3	TRBJ2-7	NA	CAISESRRDLPSEQYF	TGTGCCATCAGTGAGTCGAGGCGGGACTTGCCTAGTGAGCAGTACTTC
NA	TRBV5-1	TRBJ1-4	NA	CASSLLPGLTTNEKLFF	TGCGCCAGCAGCTTGCTTCCAGGGTTGACAACTAATGAAAAACTGTTTTTT
NA	TRBV6-4	TRBJ2-1	TRBD2	CASSDKASGAHEQFF	TGTGCCAGCAGTGATAAGGCTAGCGGGGCTCATGAGCAGTTCTTC
NA	TRBV6-5	TRBJ1-2	NA	CASSYAGGYTF	TGTGCCAGCAGTTATGCAGGTGGCTACACCTTC
NA	TRBV4-1	TRBJ1-4	NA	CASSQEPGLNSKLFF	TGCGCCAGCAGCCAGGAACCGGGACTTAACAGTAAGCTGTTTTTT
NA	TRBV7-8	TRBJ2-7	NA	CASSLVGDYEQYF	TGTGCCAGCAGCCTGGTCGGGGACTACGAGCAGTACTTC
NA	TRBV24-1	TRBJ1-2	TRBD1	CATSDLWTGFGYTF	TGTGCCACCAGTGATTTGTGGACAGGATTCGGCTACACCTTC
NA	TRBV7-8	TRBJ1-1	TRBD1	CASSPQWDRGNTEAFF	TGTGCCAGCAGCCCCCAATGGGACAGGGGGAACACTGAAGCTTTCTTT
NA	TRBV3-1/TRBV3-2	TRBJ2-1	NA	CASSPSAYEQFF	TGTGCCAGCAGCCCCAGCGCGTATGAGCAGTTCTTC
NA	TRBV19	TRBJ1-5	NA	CASRSQAAQHF	TGTGCCAGTAGGAGCCAGGCCGCCCAGCATTTT
NA	TRBV5-1	TRBJ2-5	TRBD2	CASSLGTSSGGETQYF	TGCGCCAGCAGCTTGGGAACGTCCTCGGGGGGAGAGACCCAGTACTTC
NA	TRBV11-1	TRBJ2-5	TRBD2	CASSLSGTTYQETQYF	TGTGCCAGCAGCTTATCCGGGACTACGTACCAAGAGACCCAGTACTTC
NA	TRBV7-8	TRBJ1-5	NA	CASSLGRGSGQPQHF	TGTGCCAGCAGCTTAGGCAGGGGAAGCGGTCAGCCCCAGCATTTT
NA	TRBV6-5	TRBJ1-1	NA	CASSQMVAGIEAFF	TGTGCCAGCAGCCAGATGGTGGCGGGGATTGAAGCTTTCTTT
NA	TRBV7-9	TRBJ2-1	TRBD1	CASSGRGTGDYNEQFF	TGTGCCAGCAGCGGGAGGGGGACAGGGGACTACAATGAGCAGTTCTTC
NA	TRBV18	TRBJ1-5	TRBD1	CASSSLTGAPNQPQHF	TGTGCCAGCTCATCCCTGACAGGGGCGCCAAATCAGCCCCAGCATTTT
NA	TRBV2	TRBJ1-5	NA	CASSEFPHRQPQHF	TGTGCCAGCAGTGAATTCCCCCACCGGCAGCCCCAGCATTTT
NA	TRBV5-1	TRBJ1-5	NA	CASSPRGGNQPQHF	TGCGCCAGCAGTCCCAGGGGCGGCAATCAGCCCCAGCATTTT
NA	TRBV19	TRBJ2-7	NA	CASSTTLSYEQYF	TGTGCCAGTAGTACTACGTTATCCTACGAGCAGTACTTC
NA	TRBV18	TRBJ1-5	NA	CASSPQEAGVNNQPQHF	TGTGCCAGCTCACCGCAGGAAGCAGGGGTAAACAATCAGCCCCAGCATTTT
NA	TRBV3-1/TRBV3-2	TRBJ1-4	NA	CASSQGGRGSATNEKLFF	TGTGCCAGCAGCCAAGGTGGCAGGGGCTCTGCAACTAATGAAAAACTGTTTTTT
once	TRBV7-3	TRBJ2-3	TRBD2	CASSLAGGSTDTQYF	TGTGCCAGCAGCTTAGCGGGGGGTAGCACAGATACGCAGTATTTT
few	TRBV24-1	TRBJ2-3	TRBD2	CATSDTGTSGGTDTQYF	TGTGCCACCAGTGACACCGGGACTAGCGGGGGCACAGATACGCAGTATTTT
NA	TRBV10-2	TRBJ2-5	NA	CASSDPYKETQYF	TGCGCCAGCAGTGATCCATACAAAGAGACCCAGTACTTC
NA	TRBV13	TRBJ2-7	TRBD1	CASSLGTSDRGTYEQYF	TGTGCCAGCAGCTTAGGTACAAGCGACAGGGGGACCTACGAGCAGTACTTC
few	TRBV10-3	TRBJ2-7	NA	CAIRSRGSSYEQYF	TGTGCCATCAGGTCCAGGGGATCCTCCTACGAGCAGTACTTC
NA	TRBV7-6	TRBJ2-1	NA	CASSSQSVKGYNEQFF	TGTGCCAGCAGCTCGCAGTCAGTGAAGGGGTACAATGAGCAGTTCTTC
NA	TRBV12-3/TRBV12-4	TRBJ1-1	NA	CASSIIMNTEAFF	TGTGCCAGCAGTATTATAATGAACACTGAAGCTTTCTTT
NA	TRBV10-2	TRBJ1-2	TRBD1	CASSESVGTGGYYGYTF	TGCGCCAGCAGTGAGTCCGTCGGGACAGGGGGCTACTATGGCTACACCTTC
few	TRBV5-1	TRBJ2-3	NA	CASSLRAGGTTSTDTQYF	TGCGCCAGCAGCTTGAGGGCCGGAGGGACGACCAGCACAGATACGCAGTATTTT
NA	TRBV7-2	TRBJ2-7	TRBD2	CASSPIGRGSSYEQYF	TGTGCCAGCAGCCCGATCGGGCGGGGGAGCTCCTACGAGCAGTACTTC
once	TRBV6-2/TRBV6-3	TRBJ1-2	NA	CASSYSTVLAGGYTF	TGTGCCAGCAGTTACTCAACGGTTCTTGCGGGTGGCTACACCTTC